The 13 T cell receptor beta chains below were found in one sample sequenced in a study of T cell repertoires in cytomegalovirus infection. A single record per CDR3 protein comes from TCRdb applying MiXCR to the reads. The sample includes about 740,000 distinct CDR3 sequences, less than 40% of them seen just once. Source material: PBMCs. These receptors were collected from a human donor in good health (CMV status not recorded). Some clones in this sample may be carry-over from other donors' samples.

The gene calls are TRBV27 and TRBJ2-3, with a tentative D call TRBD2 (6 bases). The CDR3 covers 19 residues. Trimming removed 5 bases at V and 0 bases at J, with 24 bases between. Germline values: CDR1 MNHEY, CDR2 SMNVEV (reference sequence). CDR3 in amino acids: CASSGRMRDGTTSTDTQYF. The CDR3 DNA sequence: TGTGCCAGCAGTGGTAGGATGCGGGACGGTACAACAAGCACAGATACGCAGTATTTT.

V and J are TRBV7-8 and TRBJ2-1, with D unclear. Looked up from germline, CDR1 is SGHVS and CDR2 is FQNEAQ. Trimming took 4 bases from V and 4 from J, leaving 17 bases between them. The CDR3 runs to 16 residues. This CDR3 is CASSSVRFQAYNEQFF. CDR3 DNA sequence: TGTGCCAGCAGCTCCGTGAGGTTTCAGGCTTACAATGAGCAGTTCTTC.

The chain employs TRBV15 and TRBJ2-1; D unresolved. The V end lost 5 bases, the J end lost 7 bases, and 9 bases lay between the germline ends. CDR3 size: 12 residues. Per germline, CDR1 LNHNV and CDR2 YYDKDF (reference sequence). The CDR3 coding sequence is TGTGCCACCAGCCGAAAGGGTAATGAGCAGTTCTTC. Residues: CATSRKGNEQFF. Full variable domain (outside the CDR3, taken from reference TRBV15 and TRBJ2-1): DAMVIQNPRYQVTQFGKPVTLSCSQTLNHNVMYWYQQKSSQAPKLLFHYYDKDFNNEADTPDNFQSRRPNTSFCFLDIRSPGLGDTAMYLCATSRKGNEQFFGPGTRLTVL.

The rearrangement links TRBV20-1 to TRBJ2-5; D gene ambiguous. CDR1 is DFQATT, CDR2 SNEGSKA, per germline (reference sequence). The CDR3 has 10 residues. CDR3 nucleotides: TGCAGCGGGCAGCAAGAGACCCAGTACTTC. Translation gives CSGQQETQYF.

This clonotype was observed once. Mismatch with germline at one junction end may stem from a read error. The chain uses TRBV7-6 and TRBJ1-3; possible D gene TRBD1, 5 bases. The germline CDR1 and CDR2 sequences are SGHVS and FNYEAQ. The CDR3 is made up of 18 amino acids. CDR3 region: CASSARPGGSYSGTTIYF. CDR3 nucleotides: TGTGCCAGCAGCGCCAGACCGGGGGGTAGTTACTCTGGAACCACCATATATTTT.

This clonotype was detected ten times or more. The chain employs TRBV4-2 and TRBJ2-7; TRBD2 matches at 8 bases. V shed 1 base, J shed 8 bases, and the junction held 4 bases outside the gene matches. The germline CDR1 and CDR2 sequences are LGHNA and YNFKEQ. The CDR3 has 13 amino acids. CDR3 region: CASSQVTSAKQYF. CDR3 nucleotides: TGTGCCAGCAGCCAAGTGACTAGCGCTAAGCAGTACTTC.

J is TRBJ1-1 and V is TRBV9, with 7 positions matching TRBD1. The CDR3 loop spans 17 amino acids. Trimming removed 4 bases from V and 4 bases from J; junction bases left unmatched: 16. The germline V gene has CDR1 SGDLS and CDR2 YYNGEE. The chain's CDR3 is CASSPRTGAAGSTEAFF. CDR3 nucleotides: TGTGCCAGCAGCCCTAGGACAGGCGCGGCGGGCAGCACTGAAGCTTTCTTT.

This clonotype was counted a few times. The DNA of the CDR3 is TGTGCCAGCAGCTTAGGAGTTGGCAGGCTACGGGCGAGTGAGCAGTTCTTC. This encodes CASSLGVGRLRASEQFF. The chain employs TRBV7-8 and TRBJ2-1; D gene uncertain. This CDR3 has 17 residues. Germline V CDR1 and CDR2: SGHVS, FQNEAQ. Trimming took off 1 base at V and 9 bases at J, with 22 bases between the two ends.

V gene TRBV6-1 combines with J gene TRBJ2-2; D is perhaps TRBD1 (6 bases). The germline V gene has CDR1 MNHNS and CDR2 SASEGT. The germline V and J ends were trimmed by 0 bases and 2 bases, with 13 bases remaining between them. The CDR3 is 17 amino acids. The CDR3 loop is CASSEAFRGRNTGELFF. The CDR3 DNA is TGTGCCAGCAGTGAAGCGTTTAGGGGGAGAAACACCGGGGAGCTGTTTTTT.

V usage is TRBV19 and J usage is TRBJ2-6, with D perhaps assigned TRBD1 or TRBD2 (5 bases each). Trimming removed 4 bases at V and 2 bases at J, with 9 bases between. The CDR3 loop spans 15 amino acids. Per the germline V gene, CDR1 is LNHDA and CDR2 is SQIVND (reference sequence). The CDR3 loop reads CASSNRGAGANVLTF. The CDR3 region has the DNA TGTGCCAGTAGTAACAGAGGGGCTGGGGCCAACGTCCTGACTTTC.

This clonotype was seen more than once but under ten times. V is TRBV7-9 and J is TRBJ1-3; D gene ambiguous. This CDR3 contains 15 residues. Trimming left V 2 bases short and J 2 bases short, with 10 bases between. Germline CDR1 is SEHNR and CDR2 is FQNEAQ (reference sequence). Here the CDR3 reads CASSLRGSPGNTIYF. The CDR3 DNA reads TGTGCCAGCAGCTTAAGAGGGTCCCCTGGAAACACCATATATTTT.

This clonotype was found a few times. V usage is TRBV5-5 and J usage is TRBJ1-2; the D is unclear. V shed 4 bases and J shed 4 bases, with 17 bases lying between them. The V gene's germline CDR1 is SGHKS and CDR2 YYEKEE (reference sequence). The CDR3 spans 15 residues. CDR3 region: CASSPDFRELYGYTF. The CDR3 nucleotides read TGTGCCAGCAGCCCGGACTTCCGGGAACTCTATGGCTACACCTTC.

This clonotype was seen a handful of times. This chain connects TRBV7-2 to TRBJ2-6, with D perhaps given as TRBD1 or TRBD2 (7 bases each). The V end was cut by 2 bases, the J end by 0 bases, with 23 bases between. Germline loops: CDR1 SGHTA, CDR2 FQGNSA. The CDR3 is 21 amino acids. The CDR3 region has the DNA TGTGCCAGCAGCTTAAACAGGGGAATTGGACTAGTCGGCTCTGGGGCCAACGTCCTGACTTTC. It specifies CASSLNRGIGLVGSGANVLTF. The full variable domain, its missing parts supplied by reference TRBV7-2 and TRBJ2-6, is GAGVSQSPSNKVTEKGKDVELRCDPISGHTALYWYRQSLGQGLEFLIYFQGNSAPDKSGLPSDRFSAERTGGSVSTLTIQRTQQEDSAVYLCASSLNRGIGLVGSGANVLTFGAGSRLTVL.